A single sample is the source of the 10 T cell receptor beta chains below, sequenced in a study of CD8+ T cells in alopecia areata. RNA extraction was followed by reverse transcription into cDNA, which acted as the sequencing template. Produced via immunoSEQ multiplex PCR; TCRdb's table is partial and in-frame only. The table lists under 250,000 clones, approximately 61% of them singletons. The sample here was CD4+ T cells sorted from blood, taken at week 0. These receptor sequences come from a human donor with alopecia areata.

The rearrangement links TRBV7-9 to TRBJ1-1, with no clear D. CDR1 SEHNR and CDR2 FQNEAQ come from the germline V gene (reference sequence). V was pared by 2 bases and J by 3 bases, with 10 bases between. CDR3 length: 14 amino acids. The CDR3 loop is CASSLMGGDTEAFF. CDR3 DNA sequence: TGTGCCAGCAGCTTAATGGGCGGGGACACTGAAGCTTTCTTT.

The rearrangement joins TRBV4-1 to TRBJ2-2, with D hard to call. V was pared by 4 bases and J by 5 bases, with 5 bases between. This CDR3 has 12 residues. The germline V gene has CDR1 MGHRA and CDR2 YSYEKL. The CDR3 nucleotides are TGCGCCAGCAGCCCTTATACCGGGGAGCTGTTTTTT. This codes for CASSPYTGELFF.

The chain is built from TRBV13 and TRBJ2-5; either TRBD1 or TRBD2 may fit D (6 bases each). V was shortened by 5 bases and J by 4 bases, with 17 bases between the two germline ends. Germline-derived CDR1 and CDR2 are PRHDT and FYEKMQ (reference sequence). This CDR3 spans 15 amino acids. The CDR3 DNA reads TGTGCCAGCAGCCCCCTCGGGGGCCGTGCAGAGACCCAGTACTTC. Amino acids: CASSPLGGRAETQYF.

J is TRBJ2-7 and V is TRBV25-1; no definite D call. The CDR3 spans 13 residues. Looked up from germline, CDR1 is MGHDK and CDR2 is SYGVNS. Trimming stripped 1 base from V and 6 bases from J, with 10 bases between. CDR3 DNA: TGTGCCAGCAGTGAATCCGCGGTGTTCGAGCAGTACTTC. Protein sequence: CASSESAVFEQYF.

This sequence joins TRBV9 and TRBJ2-1, with 7 bases fitting TRBD2. The trim removed 3 bases at V and 0 bases at J, leaving 12 bases unmatched. This CDR3 has 18 residues. The V gene's germline CDR1 is SGDLS and CDR2 YYNGEE. The CDR3 sequence is CASSASVSGGRSYNEQFF. The CDR3 coding sequence is TGTGCCAGCAGCGCAAGCGTCTCGGGGGGACGCTCCTACAATGAGCAGTTCTTC. The whole variable domain, filled in from reference TRBV9 and TRBJ2-1, reads DSGVTQTPKHLITATGQRVTLRCSPRSGDLSVYWYQQSLDQGLQFLIQYYNGEERAKGNILERFSAQQFPDLHSELNLSSLELGDSALYFCASSASVSGGRSYNEQFFGPGTRLTVL.

The chain recombines TRBV23-1 with TRBJ2-5; D is perhaps TRBD1 (5 bases). TRBV23-1 qualifies as an ORF whose function is uncertain. This CDR3 spans 16 amino acids. With 4 bases removed from V and 3 bases from J, the gap between germline ends came to 18 bases. For the CDR3, the DNA is TGCGCCAGCAGTCCTCATCCCCCAGGGAAGAAAGAGACCCAGTACTTC. This codes for CASSPHPPGKKETQYF.

V gene TRBV9 combines with J gene TRBJ1-2; D unresolved. V gave up 0 bases and J gave up 2 bases, with 8 bases separating them. Germline loops: CDR1 SGDLS, CDR2 YYNGEE. CDR3 size: 14 residues. CDR3 in amino acids: CASSVGSQNYGYTF. As DNA, the CDR3 is TGTGCCAGCAGCGTAGGCTCACAAAACTATGGCTACACCTTC. Looking up the rest from reference TRBV9 and TRBJ1-2 gives the full variable domain: DSGVTQTPKHLITATGQRVTLRCSPRSGDLSVYWYQQSLDQGLQFLIQYYNGEERAKGNILERFSAQQFPDLHSELNLSSLELGDSALYFCASSVGSQNYGYTFGSGTRLTVV.

V is TRBV30 and J is TRBJ1-4, with D possibly matching TRBD1 (6 bases). The CDR3 contains 12 residues. CDR1 and CDR2 (germline): GTSNPN, SVGIG (reference sequence). V shed 0 bases and J shed 8 bases, with 7 bases lying between them. CDR3 sequence: CAWSVGTEKLFF. The CDR3, as DNA: TGTGCCTGGAGTGTAGGGACAGAAAAACTGTTTTTT. The complete variable domain, with remaining parts taken from reference TRBV30 and TRBJ1-4, reads SQTIHQWPATLVQPVGSPLSLECTVEGTSNPNLYWYRQAAGRGLQLLFYSVGIGQISSEVPQNLSASRPQDRQFILSSKKLLLSDSGFYLCAWSVGTEKLFFGSGTQLSVL.

This chain connects TRBV4-1 to TRBJ2-5; 8 bases fit TRBD1. The V segment lost 3 bases and the J segment 3 bases; nucleotides outside the gene matches: 6. This CDR3 is built from 15 residues. CDR1 and CDR2 (germline): MGHRA, YSYEKL. DNA for the CDR3: TGCGCCAGCAGCCATTTCGACAGGGGAGAAGAGACCCAGTACTTC. Its protein product is CASSHFDRGEETQYF.

This chain joins TRBV23-1 and TRBJ2-3; 7 nucleotides align to TRBD2. TRBV23-1 is assigned to the ORF class and has an uncertain function. The V gene end was trimmed by 4 bases and the J gene end by 0 bases; junction bases not matched to a gene: 13. The CDR3 is 18 amino acids. Here the CDR3 reads CASSLPTPPGGSTDTQYF. DNA for the CDR3: TGCGCCAGCAGTCTACCGACCCCCCCGGGGGGAAGCACAGATACGCAGTATTTT.